This TCR beta chain stems from a study of blood T cell repertoires in COVID-19. Study summary: The study drew acute and convalescent COVID-19 samples from the United States, Italy and Spain.

Generated by immunoSEQ multiplex PCR, the TCRdb table keeps only in-frame clones and is missing some. Of about 250,000 clones listed, around 87% were seen once; the top ten hold 2% to 2.5%. Across about two dozen US areas, participants ranged in age from 18 to 89 years. Donors in Cohort 3 who had recovered were those with two negative PCRs, healthcare professional clearance, or resolution of their symptoms. This CDR3 spans 14 amino acids. The germline V gene encodes CDR1 MNHEY and CDR2 SVGAGI. The germline V and J ends were trimmed by 7 bases and 2 bases, with 15 bases remaining between them. The V and J genes are TRBV6-5 and TRBJ2-7; possibly TRBD2 for D (5 bases). Sequenced material: PBMCs or T cells enriched from blood (not recorded which). The source of this sequence is a woman aged 18-29 years who had recovered from COVID-19. In DNA form, the CDR3 reads TGTGCCAGCACCTGGACTGGGATGGCCTACGAGCAGTACTTC. Translating it yields CASTWTGMAYEQYF.